Below are 13 T cell receptor beta chains sequenced from a single sample in a study of blood T cells in healthy people across ages. Primed by a sample-barcoded 5' primer and a J-beta primer mix, a second PCR proceeded for about 6 to 11 cycles. TCRdb reprocessed the 5' RACE reads via MiXCR and lists one record per CDR3 protein. This repertoire shows roughly 1,700,000 distinct CDR3 sequences, roughly 30% found once; its top ten account for around 7.7%. Material for sequencing was blood. All receptors derive from a woman under 40 in good health.

Worth noting for this clonotype: It may be a read error: a sequence one base away is much more abundant. The chain couples TRBV28 to TRBJ2-1, with 7 nucleotides matching TRBD1. The germline gives CDR1 MDHEN, CDR2 SYDVKM. V shed 6 bases, J shed 10 bases, and the junction held 12 bases outside the gene matches. The CDR3 extends over 14 amino acids. The CDR3 reads CASRQGTVPYEQFF. For the CDR3, the DNA is TGTGCCAGCAGGCAGGGGACAGTTCCCTACGAGCAGTTCTTC. Using reference TRBV28 and TRBJ2-1 for the parts outside the CDR3, the full variable domain is DVKVTQSSRYLVKRTGEKVFLECVQDMDHENMFWYRQDPGLGLRLIYFSYDVKMKEKGDIPEGYSVSREKKERFSLILESASTNQTSMYLCASRQGTVPYEQFFGPGTRLTVL.

V is TRBV5-1 and J is TRBJ2-1, with a weak D call TRBD2 (6 bases). The closer fit of TRBJ2-7 to the DNA end suggests the J call may be wrong. This CDR3 region has 14 residues. CDR1 is SGHRS, CDR2 YFSETQ, per germline. CDR3 sequence reads: CASRRDSTSNEQYF. CDR3 coding DNA: TGCGCCAGCAGACGGGACTCCACGAGCAATGAGCAGTACTTC.

This clonotype was seen repeatedly, ten times or more. The DNA for the CDR3 is TGTGCCAGCAGTAAATGGACAGGGACCTACGAGCAGTACTTC. Its translation is CASSKWTGTYEQYF. V usage is TRBV28 and J usage is TRBJ2-7; 8 nucleotides agree with TRBD1. CDR3 length: 14 amino acids. V lost 5 bases and J lost 2; bases outside the gene matches: 5. Germline V CDR1 and CDR2: MDHEN, SYDVKM.

Comment on this clonotype: Possible read error: a much larger clone is one base away. The genes are TRBV12-3 or TRBV12-4 and TRBJ1-5; 9 positions match TRBD1. The CDR3 sequence is 15 residues long. In DNA, the CDR3 is TGTACCAGCAGTTTCGAACAGGGGGCTAGTCAGCCCCAGCATTTT. This codes for CTSSFEQGASQPQHF.

CDR3 sequence reads: CASSPLAGGPNTQYF. The CDR3 nucleotides read TGTGCCAGCAGCCCATTAGCGGGGGGACCGAATACGCAGTATTTT. This chain links TRBV5-6 with TRBJ2-3; TRBD2 aligns across 10 bases. CDR1 and CDR2 (germline): SGHDT, YYEEEE. Trimming at V came to 4 bases and at J to 7 bases, leaving 9 bases not matched to a gene. The CDR3 is made up of 15 amino acids.

The count of this clonotype is one. A much larger clonotype is one base distant, so this may be a read error. The V call is TRBV20-1, the J call TRBJ2-7; D ambiguous. Germline V gene lookup returns CDR1 DFQATT and CDR2 SNEGSKA (reference sequence). Deletions cut 6 bases from V and 5 bases from J, with 14 bases between. This CDR3 has 12 amino acids. The CDR3 loop reads CSAKPQPNEQYF. DNA of the CDR3: TGCAGTGCCAAGCCCCAGCCAAACGAGCAGTACTTC.

The genes are TRBV6-5 and TRBJ1-1; TRBD1 matches 8 bases. Germline trimming cut 2 bases from V and 0 bases from J; bases unmatched to any gene: 11. Germline assignment: CDR1 MNHEY and CDR2 SVGAGI. The CDR3 sequence is 18 residues long. CDR3 sequence: CASSYRGYGTGLNTEAFF. CDR3 nucleotides: TGTGCCAGCAGTTACCGAGGATACGGGACAGGCCTGAACACTGAAGCTTTCTTT.

As concerns this clonotype: At one end the junction does not follow the germline gene, possibly because of a read error. V usage is TRBV19 and J usage is TRBJ2-3, with a weak D call TRBD1 (6 bases). The CDR3 consists of 13 residues. Germline V CDR1 and CDR2: LNHDA, SQIVND (reference sequence). The CDR3 coding sequence is TGCGCCAGTAGTAGACAGGAGCCAGATACGCAGTATTTT. This translates into CASSRQEPDTQYF.

The chain is built from TRBV5-6 and TRBJ2-7; 9 nucleotides match TRBD1. The CDR3 extends over 14 amino acids. In germline, CDR1 is SGHDT, CDR2 YYEEEE. V gave up 0 bases and J gave up 5 bases; unmatched junction bases: 3. CDR3 sequence (DNA): TGTGCCAGCAGCTTGGGGACAGGGGTTAACGAGCAGTACTTC. Protein: CASSLGTGVNEQYF.

This chain joins TRBV28 and TRBJ1-1; TRBD1 is a possible D gene (5 bases). Trimming took 6 bases from V and 10 from J, leaving 15 bases between them. From germline, CDR1 is MDHEN and CDR2 SYDVKM. The CDR3 covers 12 residues. The CDR3 DNA is TGTGCCAGCAGCCCAAGGGGAGGGGTAGCTTTCTTT. This codes for CASSPRGGVAFF. Drawing the rest from reference TRBV28 and TRBJ1-1, the complete variable domain is DVKVTQSSRYLVKRTGEKVFLECVQDMDHENMFWYRQDPGLGLRLIYFSYDVKMKEKGDIPEGYSVSREKKERFSLILESASTNQTSMYLCASSPRGGVAFFGQGTRLTVV.

There are a few counts of this clonotype. V is TRBV20-1 and J is TRBJ2-1, with 8 bases matching TRBD2. Germline assignment: CDR1 DFQATT and CDR2 SNEGSKA (reference sequence). V lost 4 bases to trimming and J lost 9 bases; unmatched junction nucleotides: 2. This CDR3 comprises 11 residues. CDR3 loop: CSATREVEQFF. CDR3 in DNA: TGCAGTGCTACGCGGGAGGTTGAGCAGTTCTTC.

The chain recombines TRBV9 with TRBJ2-2; the D gene is possibly TRBD2 (5 bases). Trimming stripped 3 bases from V and 4 bases from J, with 7 bases between. The CDR3 is 13 amino acids. CDR1 is SGDLS and CDR2 is YYNGEE in the germline V gene. The DNA of the CDR3 is TGTGCCAGCAGCGCGAGGGCCACCGGGGAGCTGTTTTTT. Its translation is CASSARATGELFF.

The J gene is TRBJ2-7, the V gene TRBV27; 9 positions match TRBD1. V gave up 5 bases and J gave up 5 bases; unmatched junction bases: 7. Germline CDR1 reads MNHEY; CDR2 reads SMNVEV (reference sequence). CDR3 length: 14 amino acids. The CDR3 is CASSPDRGIHEQYF. CDR3 coding DNA: TGTGCCAGCAGTCCAGACAGGGGGATCCACGAGCAGTACTTC.